This T cell receptor (beta chain) was recovered during a study of T cells in Graves' hyperthyroidism and ophthalmopathy. TCR beta CDR3 regions were amplified from RNA. An initial round of RT-PCR targeting the TCR CDR3 relied on the HTBI primer set. TCRdb re-derived calls from the multiplex PCR reads in MiXCR, one entry per CDR3 protein. The table has 300,000 to 400,000 distinct CDR3 sequences, 15% to 20% seen once. Study findings and constraints: Among thyroid clonotypes expanded above 0.001, most also appeared in blood.

The CDR3 runs to 15 residues. J gave up 5 bases and V 6 bases, and 10 bases lay outside the gene matches. Germline CDR1 and CDR2: MNHEY and SMNVEV (reference sequence). PBMCs were collected from a roughly 9.7 ml volume of fresh peripheral blood. This clonotype occurred a few times. Antigen specificity is unknown. Input material: blood. The rearrangement joins TRBV27 to TRBJ2-7; 10 bases match TRBD2. The sequence came from a woman in her forties or fifties with Graves' hyperthyroidism. CDR3 DNA sequence: TGTGCCAGCAGACTTTCTAGCGGGAGATCCCACGAGCAGTACTTC. Amino acid sequence: CASRLSSGRSHEQYF.